This T cell receptor (beta chain) was found in a study of long-term antiretroviral therapy in people with HIV. As for the study in general: Some samples came about a decade before the 2015 immediate-ART recommendation, and these were the earliest. Whole-study findings and limits: Clonotypes expanded prior to ART showed repertoire dominance at all sampled time points.

V was pared by 4 bases and J by 1 base, with 10 bases between. Germline V gene sequence: CDR1 SQVTM, CDR2 ANQGSEA. CDR3 length: 13 residues. Sampling of each donor yielded at least one pre-ART PBMC sample and at least two post-ART PBMC samples. Survey-level resolution applied to immunoSEQ assay v3.0. A per-sample goal of roughly 40,000-50,000 T-cell genomes was targeted by sequencing. The assay was immunoSEQ multiplex PCR, and TCRdb's table has in-frame clones only and misses some. The table records around 20,000 clones, roughly 78% of them present only once. As to this clone: What it recognizes is unknown.

The rearrangement uses TRBV29-1 and TRBJ1-1; TRBD1 might be the D (5 bases). The source is a woman aged 35 to 49 with HIV. The sequenced sample was unsorted PBMCs, obtained at the start of antiretroviral therapy, before treatment. The CDR3 region has the DNA TGCAGCGTTGGACGGAGGGGGAACACTGAAGCTTTCTTT. Its translation is CSVGRRGNTEAFF.